Presented here are 25 T cell receptor beta chains from one specimen sequenced in a study of T cells in Graves' hyperthyroidism and ophthalmopathy. TCR beta CDR3 regions were amplified from RNA transcripts. The HTBI primer set served for first-round RT-PCR of the TCR CDR3. TCRdb reprocessed the multiplex PCR reads with MiXCR, giving one entry per CDR3 protein. The repertoire consists of around 690,000 distinct CDR3 sequences, with 17% occurring once and the leading ten covering about 16%. The sequenced material came from blood. These receptors originate from a man aged 45 to 65 with Graves' hyperthyroidism.

The chain joins TRBV10-2 to TRBJ2-7, with D uncertain. The CDR3 runs 15 residues. With 3 bases removed from V and 3 bases from J, the gap between germline ends came to 15 bases. CDR1 and CDR2 (germline): WSHSY, SAAADI. DNA of the CDR3: TGCGCCAGCAGTGAATACTTGGGCAACAGCTACGAGCAGTACTTC. It specifies CASSEYLGNSYEQYF.

This clonotype was counted many times. The chain has TRBV6-1 and TRBJ2-2; TRBD1 agrees at 7 bases. J was trimmed by 3 bases and V by 6 bases; bases with no gene match: 4. The CDR3 totals 14 residues. Per the germline V gene, CDR1 is MNHNS and CDR2 is SASEGT. The CDR3 loop reads CASRRGPDTGELFF. As DNA, the CDR3 is TGTGCCAGCAGAAGGGGGCCGGACACCGGGGAGCTGTTTTTT.

The chain links TRBV7-8 to TRBJ2-7; D remains unclear. Per germline, CDR1 SGHVS and CDR2 FQNEAQ. The CDR3 has 14 amino acids. Trimming pared 5 bases from V and 2 bases from J, leaving 13 bases between. The CDR3 DNA is TGTGCCAGCAGCCCGGGTAGGGCGCCCTACGAGCAGTACTTC. It yields the protein CASSPGRAPYEQYF.

V is TRBV19 and J is TRBJ1-5, with D uncertain. Looked up from germline, CDR1 is LNHDA and CDR2 is SQIVND (reference sequence). This CDR3 region has 14 residues. The ends were cut back, 3 bases at V and 5 bases at J, with 11 bases in the middle. CDR3 loop: CASSIEGRDQPQHF. For the CDR3, the DNA is TGTGCCAGTAGTATCGAGGGTAGGGATCAGCCCCAGCATTTT.

This clonotype was seen repeatedly, ten times or more. This chain links TRBV29-1 with TRBJ1-1; 7 nucleotides agree with TRBD1. V gave up 7 bases and J gave up 8 bases; unmatched junction bases: 10. Germline CDR1 reads SQVTM; CDR2 reads ANQGSEA. The CDR3 sequence is 12 residues long. The CDR3 spells CSAITGVREAFF. DNA of the CDR3: TGCAGCGCAATTACAGGGGTGAGAGAAGCTTTCTTT.

This clonotype came up a few times. This chain uses TRBV20-1 with TRBJ2-7; D gene uncertain. Germline CDR1 DFQATT, CDR2 SNEGSKA (reference sequence). The CDR3 sequence is 13 residues long. Trimming removed 0 bases from V and 2 bases from J, with 8 bases in between. The chain's CDR3 is CSARDSNPYEQYF. As DNA, the CDR3 is TGCAGTGCTAGAGATAGTAACCCCTACGAGCAGTACTTC.

This chain connects TRBV20-1 to TRBJ1-5; no firm D call. The V end lost 5 bases, the J end lost 0 bases, and 14 bases lay between the germline ends. Per the germline V gene, CDR1 is DFQATT and CDR2 is SNEGSKA (reference sequence). The CDR3 consists of 15 residues. The CDR3 DNA follows: TGCAGTGCTCTCAAAGCGGGAAATAGCAATCAGCCCCAGCATTTT. It is translated as CSALKAGNSNQPQHF.

This sequence joins TRBV19 and TRBJ2-1, with 15 positions matching TRBD2. The CDR3 runs 19 residues. Germline values: CDR1 LNHDA, CDR2 SQIVND (reference sequence). Losses at the gene ends were 3 bases for V and 0 bases for J; bases not matched to a gene: 6. For the CDR3, the DNA is TGTGCCAGTAGTATGGGACTAGCGGGAGGACCTAGCTCCTACAATGAGCAGTTCTTC. It encodes CASSMGLAGGPSSYNEQFF.

At least ten counts were recorded for this clonotype. V usage is TRBV20-1 and J usage is TRBJ2-7; a possible D gene is TRBD2 (5 bases). The germline gives CDR1 DFQATT, CDR2 SNEGSKA (reference sequence). V lost 6 bases and J 2 bases, leaving 14 bases between the germline ends. CDR3 length: 13 amino acids. The DNA for the CDR3 is TGCAGTGCAATGGACTTGACCGCCTACGAGCAGTACTTC. As protein: CSAMDLTAYEQYF.

This clonotype was seen repeatedly, ten times or more. V usage is TRBV28 and J usage is TRBJ1-2; D may be TRBD1 (5 bases). Trimming took 6 bases from V and 2 from J, leaving 22 bases between them. The CDR3 is 17 amino acids. Germline V CDR1 and CDR2: MDHEN, SYDVKM. The CDR3 region is CASSLGGGAAVNYGYTF. CDR3 DNA sequence: TGTGCCAGCAGCTTGGGAGGAGGGGCGGCCGTAAACTATGGCTACACCTTC.

This clonotype was seen many times. The chain combines TRBV6-2 or TRBV6-3 with TRBJ2-7; TRBD1 matches at 8 bases. Trimming removed 6 bases from V and 0 bases from J; junction bases left unmatched: 7. Germline CDR1 and CDR2: MNHEY and SVGEGT. This CDR3 has 15 amino acids. CDR3 nucleotide sequence: TGTGCCAGCAGCTCCGGGACAGGAAGCTCCTACGAGCAGTACTTC. Translated, it gives CASSSGTGSSYEQYF.

This clonotype was counted a few times. The chain employs TRBV28 and TRBJ1-5; D not resolved. Between the trimmed V and J ends, which lost 7 bases and 9 bases, there was a span of 13 bases. The germline gives CDR1 MDHEN, CDR2 SYDVKM. The CDR3 sequence is 12 residues long. The CDR3 DNA reads TGTGCCAGCACCGGACCATCAGGGCCCCAGCATTTT. This codes for CASTGPSGPQHF.

The table lists this clonotype with many counts. The rearrangement links TRBV28 to TRBJ2-1; D call uncertain. The V end was cut by 4 bases, the J end by 3 bases, with 16 bases between. The CDR3 consists of 16 residues. Germline values: CDR1 MDHEN, CDR2 SYDVKM. CDR3 region: CASSSWNSRHYNEQFF. The CDR3 coding sequence is TGTGCCAGCAGTTCCTGGAATTCACGGCACTACAATGAGCAGTTCTTC.

Turning to this clonotype: Being one base from a much bigger clone, this may be a read error. V gene TRBV6-2 or TRBV6-3 combines with J gene TRBJ1-4; D is perhaps TRBD1 (5 bases). The CDR3 consists of 14 residues. Germline CDR1 MNHEY, CDR2 SVGEGT. V gave up 6 bases and J gave up 0 bases, with 8 bases separating them. The CDR3, as DNA: TGTGCCAGCAGGGCGACAGCAACTAATGAAAAACTGTTTTTT. It codes for CASRATATNEKLFF.

This clonotype showed up many times. V is TRBV19 and J is TRBJ2-7, with a tentative D call TRBD2 (6 bases). Germline V gives CDR1 LNHDA, CDR2 SQIVND (reference sequence). The CDR3 consists of 15 residues. Trimming stripped 3 bases from V and 1 base from J, with 13 bases between. The CDR3 nucleotides read TGTGCCAGTAGTATCGTCCAGGGACTTTCCTACGAGCAGTACTTC. The encoded protein is CASSIVQGLSYEQYF.

The chain carries TRBV24-1 and TRBJ1-5; 7 bases map to TRBD1. There are 15 residues in the CDR3. V lost 9 bases to trimming and J lost 1 base; unmatched junction nucleotides: 8. The germline gives CDR1 KGHDR, CDR2 SFDVKD. The CDR3 sequence: CATHPGTASNQPQHF. CDR3 DNA: TGTGCCACCCACCCCGGGACAGCAAGCAATCAGCCCCAGCATTTT.

The table lists this clonotype with a few counts. The CDR3 reads CATSDTGTVHETQYF. The CDR3 nucleotides read TGTGCCACCAGTGATACCGGGACGGTCCACGAGACCCAGTACTTC. The V gene is TRBV24-1, the J gene TRBJ2-5; perhaps D is TRBD1 or TRBD2 (5 bases each). This CDR3 contains 15 residues. Trimming removed 3 bases at V and 5 bases at J, with 15 bases between. Germline CDR1 is KGHDR and CDR2 is SFDVKD.

The chain is built from TRBV7-9 and TRBJ1-1, with TRBD1 matching 12 bases. Germline V gives CDR1 SEHNR, CDR2 FQNEAQ (reference sequence). The CDR3 loop spans 17 amino acids. V shed 4 bases, J shed 5 bases, and the junction held 11 bases outside the gene matches. The CDR3 region is CASSSRGDRGLGTEAFF. The CDR3 region has the DNA TGTGCCAGCAGCTCCCGTGGGGACAGGGGGCTCGGAACTGAAGCTTTCTTT.

The sample holds many counts of this clonotype. This chain links TRBV7-2 with TRBJ2-3; 8 bases are a match to TRBD2. Germline V CDR1 and CDR2: SGHTA, FQGNSA. J gave up 1 base and V 7 bases, and 13 bases lay outside the gene matches. The CDR3 extends over 17 amino acids. The CDR3 coding sequence is TGTGCCAGCAATCAAAAGGCCCTAGCGGGCCGCACAGATACGCAGTATTTT. Translated: CASNQKALAGRTDTQYF.

This clonotype was counted ten times or more. The V gene is TRBV15, the J gene TRBJ1-5, with D possibly being TRBD1 (6 bases). Germline V gene data show CDR1 as LNHNV and CDR2 as YYDKDF (reference sequence). Trimming cost V 2 bases and J 2 bases, with 19 bases left between them. The CDR3 runs to 18 residues. The CDR3, as DNA: TGTGCCACCAGCAGATCAGGTCAGGGGAGGGGAGGCAATCAGCCCCAGCATTTT. It is translated as CATSRSGQGRGGNQPQHF. The full variable domain, completed using reference TRBV15 and TRBJ1-5, is DAMVIQNPRYQVTQFGKPVTLSCSQTLNHNVMYWYQQKSSQAPKLLFHYYDKDFNNEADTPDNFQSRRPNTSFCFLDIRSPGLGDTAMYLCATSRSGQGRGGNQPQHFGDGTRLSIL.

In this sample, this clonotype turned up a few times. The chain couples TRBV19 to TRBJ2-1, with 11 bases identical to TRBD2. V lost 3 bases, J lost 2 bases, and 12 bases stayed unmatched. The CDR3 length is 19 residues. Germline CDR1 LNHDA, CDR2 SQIVND (reference sequence). CDR3 in DNA: TGTGCCAGTAGTATCGTGGGGCTAGCGGGAGGCGGAACCTACAATGAGCAGTTCTTC. Translated, it gives CASSIVGLAGGGTYNEQFF. Full variable domain (rest looked up from reference TRBV19 and TRBJ2-1): DGGITQSPKYLFRKEGQNVTLSCEQNLNHDAMYWYRQDPGQGLRLIYYSQIVNDFQKGDIAEGYSVSREKKESFPLTVTSAQKNPTAFYLCASSIVGLAGGGTYNEQFFGPGTRLTVL.

This clonotype was seen only a few times. Just one base apart from a much larger clone, this may be a read error. This CDR3 is missing its conserved last phenylalanine or tryptophan, likely due to a read error. V is TRBV20-1 and J is TRBJ1-1, with 7 nucleotides matching TRBD1. CDR3 size: 15 residues. With 5 bases clipped from V and 1 base from J, the junction kept 10 bases outside the gene matches. Germline V lookup: CDR1 DFQATT, CDR2 SNEGSKA (reference sequence). The CDR3 reads CSAAKTGTANTEAFL. In nucleotides, the CDR3 is TGCAGTGCTGCCAAGACCGGGACAGCGAACACTGAAGCTTTCCTT.

The CDR3 sequence: CATSDFSGLATDTQYF. CDR3 bases: TGTGCCACCAGTGATTTTTCGGGACTCGCCACAGATACGCAGTATTTT. The chain joins TRBV24-1 to TRBJ2-3; tentatively, D is TRBD2 (6 bases). The CDR3 is 16 amino acids. Deletions cut 1 base from V and 2 bases from J, with 12 bases between. CDR1 and CDR2 (germline): KGHDR, SFDVKD.

Regarding this clonotype: Since a much larger clone is just one base distant, this may be a read error. The chain has TRBV6-1 and TRBJ1-1; no reliable D call. This CDR3 spans 12 amino acids. V lost 5 bases to trimming and J lost 5 bases, with 9 bases between them. Germline V gene data show CDR1 as MNHNS and CDR2 as SASEGT. For the CDR3, the DNA is TGTGCCAGCAGTACAAGGAGGACTGAAGCTTTCTTT. It is translated as CASSTRRTEAFF.

This clonotype was counted ten times or more. The CDR3 sequence is CASSTLLTSGSYNEQFF. CDR3 coding DNA: TGTGCCAGCAGCACCCTATTGACTAGCGGCTCCTACAATGAGCAGTTCTTC. The chain carries TRBV14 and TRBJ2-1, with 9 bases lining up with TRBD2. This CDR3 comprises 17 residues. The germline gives CDR1 SGHDN, CDR2 FVKESK. J gave up 0 bases and V 5 bases, and 8 bases lay outside the gene matches.